This T cell receptor (beta chain) was profiled in a study of blood T cell repertoires in COVID-19. The protocol was immunoSEQ multiplex PCR, while the TCRdb copy is restricted to in-frame clones and leaves out a portion. The sample gives approximately 240,000 clones, 65% to 90% of which show up once; approximately 4.9% is in the top ten. V was clipped by 6 bases and J by 8 bases; unmatched bases: 11. Germline V lookup: CDR1 SNHLY, CDR2 FYNNEI. CDR3 size: 15 residues. The sequence was collected from a woman of 80 years or more with active or convalescent COVID-19. Sample: peripheral blood. The J gene is TRBJ2-1, the V gene TRBV2; TRBD1 aligns across 9 bases. The CDR3 protein is CASRWTGASVDEQFF. In nucleotides, the CDR3 is TGTGCCAGCAGATGGACAGGGGCATCGGTGGATGAGCAGTTCTTC. Looking up the rest from reference TRBV2 and TRBJ2-1 gives the full variable domain: EPEVTQTPSHQVTQMGQEVILRCVPISNHLYFYWYRQILGQKVEFLVSFYNNEISEKSEIFDDQFSVERPDGSNFTLKIRSTKLEDSAMYFCASRWTGASVDEQFFGPGTRLTVL.